This TCR beta chain originates from a study of blood T cell repertoires in COVID-19 (dated by TCRdb to the early 2020s). At the level of the whole study: Samples covering the acute and convalescent phases of COVID-19 were provided by collaborators in the United States, Italy and Spain. The material from the prospective study consisted of cDNA or gDNA derived from T cells, B-cell-depleted T cells, or PBMCs. Subjects who had been exposed to COVID-19, were actively infected with it, or had recovered from it provided the deeply sampled blood TCRbeta repertoires that made up the dataset. A freely available public database, intended as a resource for researchers studying the immune response to SARS-CoV-2, is where the repertoires were released. Samples came from the ongoing ImmuneRACE study (first 160 participants) plus 1,254 subjects from 6 global collaborators. Sample metadata almost always included a de-identified subject ID, COVID-19 status, age in years and sex. HLA class I and class II types, where available, came from metadata supplied by the sample provider rather than from assay-based typing.

TCRbeta CDR3 regions were amplified from genomic DNA using the immunoSEQ Assay, a bias-controlled multiplex PCR. Processing in the source paper ran as follows. The number of nucleated cells in each sample was estimated from the amplification of reference gene primers within the assay. To quantify the absolute abundance of each unique TCRbeta CDR3 rearrangement, sequence reads were collapsed and filtered. For each sample, productive Simpson clonality was calculated as the square root of Simpson's diversity index over productive rearrangements. TCRdb stores this immuneACCESS table with in-frame sequences only. Part of the clones is absent; in the studies checked, under half of the shortfall reflects unresolved V genes, and no reason is known for the rest. That table gives V, J and clone size, and the DNA gave D and trimming. For this sample the table gives 150,000 to 200,000 clones, of which over 85% were detected only once. Of the sample, 3.5% to 5% is held by the ten largest clones.

Whole blood was collected in K2EDTA tubes by collaborating institutions according to the institutions' own protocols. Collaborator samples were shipped for TCRbeta analysis as frozen whole blood, isolated PBMCs, or DNA extracted from either sample type. Notes on this clone: Its antigen remains unidentified. Base qualities were left out, and no much larger clone turns up one base away.

Paper-wide results and their limitations: The amount of clinical and demographic metadata varied by source and participant and was provided uncurated.

Source material: peripheral blood. This TCR derives from a woman aged 45 to 65 with acute or convalescent COVID-19.

The CDR3: CASSRGTGTYEQYF. The bases read TGTGCCAGCAGCAGAGGGACAGGGACCTACGAGCAGTACTTC. The chain uses TRBV21-1 and TRBJ2-7; the table names TRBD1, a call not compared with the DNA. TRBV21-1 has pseudogene status. The CDR3 goes from the cysteine to the phenylalanine over 14 residues. Kept here is only the CDR3 DNA, which spans 42 bases and is read in frame from base 1.